The 11 T cell receptor beta chains listed next were all sequenced from one sample in a study of T cell responses to AZD1222 COVID-19 vaccine. Repertoires were generated with immunoSEQ multiplex PCR, while TCRdb's copy carries only in-frame clones and drops some. The top ten hold approximately 1.3% of the sample, which has around 190,000 clones, 85% to 95% seen once. The sample was peripheral blood, taken on day 0 of AZD1222 vaccination. These receptors all come from an adult in good health.

The chain has TRBV5-6 and TRBJ1-5; D is uncertain. The CDR3 is 14 amino acids. Between the trimmed V and J ends, which lost 1 base and 7 bases, there was a span of 12 bases. The germline V gene has CDR1 SGHDT and CDR2 YYEEEE. CDR3 in amino acids: CASSLYRVKQPQHF. The CDR3 coding sequence is TGTGCCAGCAGCTTGTACCGGGTTAAGCAGCCCCAGCATTTT.

In its sample, this clone was seen once. The chain joins TRBV27 to TRBJ2-5, with no clear D. V lost 3 bases and J lost 8, with 13 bases in between. The V gene's germline CDR1 is MNHEY and CDR2 SMNVEV (reference sequence). This CDR3 has 13 residues. CDR3 protein: CASSLWERATQYF. CDR3 bases: TGTGCCAGCAGTTTGTGGGAAAGGGCCACCCAGTACTTC.

The chain carries TRBV5-1 and TRBJ2-5; D possibly uses TRBD1 or TRBD2 (5 bases each). This CDR3 comprises 15 residues. Trimming left V 2 bases short and J 1 base short, with 12 bases between. The V gene's germline CDR1 is SGHRS and CDR2 YFSETQ. The CDR3 region is CASSFRGVIQETQYF. DNA for the CDR3: TGCGCCAGCAGCTTTAGAGGGGTGATCCAAGAGACCCAGTACTTC.

The CDR3 reads CASSPGPLYEQYF. As DNA, the CDR3 is TGCGCCAGCAGCCCCGGGCCGCTTTACGAGCAGTACTTC. The genes are TRBV10-1 and TRBJ2-7, with D unclear. Looked up from germline, CDR1 is WNHNN and CDR2 is SYGVQD (reference sequence). The CDR3 is 13 amino acids. Trimming cost V 6 bases and J 4 bases, with 13 bases left between them.

This rearrangement joins TRBV2 to TRBJ1-1; 7 nucleotides match TRBD1. Germline CDR1 reads SNHLY; CDR2 reads FYNNEI. CDR3 length equals 17 residues. Germline trimming cut 4 bases from V and 4 bases from J; bases unmatched to any gene: 15. CDR3 protein: CASSGADRSFGTTEAFF. CDR3 coding DNA: TGTGCCAGCAGTGGGGCGGACAGGAGTTTTGGGACCACTGAAGCTTTCTTT.

The CDR3 loop is CASTLSQGNEQFF. The CDR3 nucleotides read TGTGCCAGCACCCTTTCTCAGGGGAATGAGCAGTTCTTC. The chain employs TRBV12-3 or TRBV12-4 and TRBJ2-1; perhaps TRBD1 as D (6 bases). Between the trimmed V and J ends, which lost 7 bases and 7 bases, there was a span of 14 bases. CDR3 length: 13 amino acids.

This clone came up once. The sample holds other DNA sequences that translate to the same CDR3. This chain uses TRBV19 with TRBJ2-7, with 9 bases that match TRBD1. CDR3 size: 16 residues. Trimming took 0 bases from V and 2 from J; bases not matched to a gene: 5. Germline loops: CDR1 LNHDA, CDR2 SQIVND (reference sequence). The DNA for the CDR3 is TGTGCCAGTAGTATAGAGACAGGGGGGCGACCCTACGAGCAGTACTTC. Residues: CASSIETGGRPYEQYF.

The V gene is TRBV7-9, the J gene TRBJ1-6, with D possibly matching TRBD1 (5 bases). V was pared by 1 base and J by 13 bases, with 14 bases between. The CDR3 covers 14 residues. Germline values: CDR1 SEHNR, CDR2 FQNEAQ (reference sequence). The CDR3 DNA follows: TGTGCCAGCAGCTTAGTTCAGGGTCCTATGCCCCTCCACTTT. It is translated as CASSLVQGPMPLHF.

This clone was detected only once. Because the CDR3's place on the DNA is in doubt, the DNA is left out and the CDR3 is given as listed by TCRdb. This sequence joins TRBV6-5 and TRBJ1-1; whether TRBD1, the table's D call, matches the DNA was not checked. CDR1 and CDR2 (germline): MNHEY, SVGAGI. A total of 15 residues make up the CDR3, ends included. The CDR3 protein is CASSSSGQGDWEAFF.

The chain recombines TRBV6-5 with TRBJ1-2; no firm D call. The V end lost 4 bases, the J end lost 0 bases, and 9 bases lay between the germline ends. The CDR3 extends over 14 amino acids. The germline V gene encodes CDR1 MNHEY and CDR2 SVGAGI. As DNA, the CDR3 is TGTGCCAGCAGTTCCCCCGGGACTAACTATGGCTACACCTTC. This gives the protein CASSSPGTNYGYTF.

V gene TRBV7-2 combines with J gene TRBJ1-2; no clear D. Looked up from germline, CDR1 is SGHTA and CDR2 is FQGNSA. V dropped 5 bases and J dropped 1 base, with 8 bases sitting between them. The CDR3 is 13 residues long. CDR3 sequence reads: CASSPRDNYGYTF. CDR3 nucleotide sequence: TGTGCCAGCAGCCCCCGGGATAACTATGGCTACACCTTC. Complete variable domain (other parts from reference TRBV7-2 and TRBJ1-2): GAGVSQSPSNKVTEKGKDVELRCDPISGHTALYWYRQSLGQGLEFLIYFQGNSAPDKSGLPSDRFSAERTGGSVSTLTIQRTQQEDSAVYLCASSPRDNYGYTFGSGTRLTVV.